The next 21 T cell receptor beta chains were all read from a single sample in a study of human T cells and chemical hapten exposure (dated by TCRdb to the early 2020s). Preparation of the library involved RACE. Sequencing instrument: NextSeq 500. TCRdb reworked the public reads: Q25 trimming with fastp, MiXCR clone assembly, productive beta chains retained. Duplicate CDR3 protein sequences are folded into a single record with the most common DNA and genes. The sample contains about 40,000 distinct CDR3 sequences, approximately 10% of them found a single time. The ten largest clonotypes hold approximately 5.9% of the sample. The sample's time point label is to be understood as: pre-sensitization, week 0. In light of the paper, this sample's treatment or condition label describes: therapeutic diphenylcyclopropenone sensitization with weekly scalp DPC. Material: whole blood, obtained in connection with sensitization to the hapten diphenylcyclopropenone (DPC). These receptors all come from a man aged 25-45 years with alopecia areata. Some clones in this sample may be carry-over from other donors' samples.

The table lists this clonotype with many counts. The V gene is TRBV19, the J gene TRBJ2-4; D is unclear. V was cut by 1 base and J by 0 bases, with 4 bases left in between. The CDR3 is 14 amino acids. Germline V CDR1 and CDR2: LNHDA, SQIVND (reference sequence). As DNA, the CDR3 is TGTGCCAGTAGTATAGCACTAGCCAAAAACATTCAGTACTTC. It yields the protein CASSIALAKNIQYF.

In its sample, this clonotype was seen many times. The chain joins TRBV20-1 to TRBJ2-1, with 10 bases that match TRBD2. CDR1 and CDR2 (germline): DFQATT, SNEGSKA (reference sequence). The CDR3 is 14 amino acids. The ends lost 6 bases at V and 9 bases at J; junction bases unmatched: 11. Written as DNA, the CDR3 is TGCAGTGCCGAGACGAGCGGGAGGGCCTCTGAGCAGTTCTTC. Its translation: CSAETSGRASEQFF.

This clonotype has a count of ten or more. The chain recombines TRBV29-1 with TRBJ1-2; possibly TRBD1 for D (5 bases). The germline V and J ends were trimmed by 4 bases and 10 bases, with 13 bases remaining between them. From germline, CDR1 is SQVTM and CDR2 ANQGSEA. The CDR3 contains 11 residues. The CDR3 coding sequence is TGCAGCGTTGGGACACCACGGGACTACACCTTC. Protein product: CSVGTPRDYTF.

The V and J genes are TRBV28 and TRBJ2-7; D possibly uses TRBD1 or TRBD2 (5 bases each). In germline, CDR1 is MDHEN, CDR2 SYDVKM. The CDR3 extends over 14 amino acids. The V gene lost 4 bases and the J gene lost 0 bases, with 10 bases spanning the gap. Written as DNA, the CDR3 is TGTGCCAGCAGTTCATGGGGGAGCTCCTACGAGCAGTACTTC. Amino acid sequence: CASSSWGSSYEQYF.

This clonotype was seen repeatedly, ten times or more. This sequence joins TRBV19 and TRBJ1-2; weak D call: TRBD1 (6 bases). The CDR3 loop spans 17 amino acids. Germline-derived CDR1 and CDR2 are LNHDA and SQIVND (reference sequence). Between the trimmed V and J ends, which lost 5 bases and 0 bases, there was a span of 19 bases. CDR3 DNA sequence: TGTGCCAGTAGTCCCCCGGGACAAAACCTGCCTAACTATGGCTACACCTTC. This codes for CASSPPGQNLPNYGYTF.

In this sample, this clonotype is medium-sized (0.01 to 0.1%). V usage is TRBV5-1 and J usage is TRBJ2-5; D is unclear. The CDR3 totals 11 residues. The V and J ends lost 2 bases and 3 bases respectively, with 2 bases between them. CDR1 and CDR2 (germline): SGHRS, YFSETQ. In DNA form, the CDR3 reads TGCGCCAGCAGCTTAGAAGAGACCCAGTACTTC. Encoded protein: CASSLEETQYF.

The chain joins TRBV6-6 to TRBJ1-6; 7 nucleotides match TRBD1. The CDR3 runs to 15 residues. V dropped 5 bases and J dropped 5; count of bases not matched to a gene: 6. Germline CDR1 and CDR2: MNHNY and SVGAGI (reference sequence). CDR3 region: CASSATGLNNSPLHF. For the CDR3, the DNA is TGTGCCAGCAGTGCGACAGGGTTGAATAATTCACCCCTCCACTTT.

This clonotype was picked up many times. The gene calls are TRBV14 and TRBJ2-5; D is unclear. CDR3 length: 18 residues. V gave up 0 bases and J gave up 0 bases, with 17 bases separating them. CDR1 is SGHDN, CDR2 FVKESK, per germline. Written as DNA, the CDR3 is TGTGCCAGCAGCCAAGATAGGCCTACGCGAACACACCAAGAGACCCAGTACTTC. Translation gives CASSQDRPTRTHQETQYF.

The V call is TRBV10-3, the J call TRBJ2-5; D is unclear. V dropped 2 bases and J dropped 5 bases, with 9 bases sitting between them. Germline lookup yields CDR1 ENHRY and CDR2 SYGVKD. CDR3 length: 13 amino acids. The CDR3 region is CAISEPPAETQYF. The DNA for the CDR3 is TGTGCCATCAGTGAGCCCCCCGCGGAGACCCAGTACTTC.

The CDR3 sequence: CASSLGSPQNSPLHF. DNA for the CDR3: TGCGCCAGCAGCTTGGGGTCACCCCAGAATTCACCCCTCCACTTT. This chain links TRBV5-1 with TRBJ1-6, with D unresolved. This CDR3 is 15 amino acids long. Germline CDR1 SGHRS, CDR2 YFSETQ. Between the trimmed V and J ends, which lost 0 bases and 7 bases, there was a span of 11 bases.

This clonotype was detected many times. J is TRBJ2-1 and V is TRBV6-5, with D unclear. V dropped 0 bases and J dropped 4 bases, with 13 bases sitting between them. This CDR3 is 16 amino acids long. The V gene's germline CDR1 is MNHEY and CDR2 SVGAGI. CDR3 in amino acids: CASSYSSGEKYNEQFF. The CDR3 coding sequence is TGTGCCAGCAGTTACTCTTCAGGCGAGAAGTACAATGAGCAGTTCTTC.

A remark on this clonotype: This may arise from a read error, as a much more abundant clone is one base away. The chain combines TRBV5-4 with TRBJ2-2; 8 nucleotides agree with TRBD1. The CDR3 spans 12 residues. Germline V gene sequence: CDR1 SGHNT, CDR2 YYREEE (reference sequence). The CDR3 region is CAVRQGKGEPFF. The CDR3 bases are TGTGCCGTAAGACAGGGGAAAGGGGAGCCGTTTTTT.

This sequence joins TRBV10-3 and TRBJ2-7; 11 bases line up with TRBD1. CDR3 size: 13 residues. The germline gives CDR1 ENHRY, CDR2 SYGVKD. The trim removed 6 bases at V and 5 bases at J, leaving 3 bases unmatched. The CDR3 sequence is CAIRVGQGDEQYF. The CDR3 bases are TGTGCCATCAGGGTGGGACAGGGGGACGAGCAGTACTTC.

This clonotype was counted at least ten times. This sequence joins TRBV12-3 or TRBV12-4 and TRBJ2-3; no definite D call. The V end lost 2 bases, the J end lost 0 bases, and 12 bases lay between the germline ends. The CDR3 covers 16 residues. The CDR3 nucleotides are TGTGCCAGCAGTTTAACGGATTTCGCTAGCACAGATACGCAGTATTTT. Encoded protein: CASSLTDFASTDTQYF.

At least ten counts were recorded for this clonotype. The chain employs TRBV19 and TRBJ2-2; D is undetermined. The CDR3 consists of 12 residues. V shed 6 bases and J shed 7 bases, with 9 bases lying between them. The germline V gene encodes CDR1 LNHDA and CDR2 SQIVND (reference sequence). Here the CDR3 DNA reads TGTGCCAGTAGGACATCTCACGGGGAGCTGTTTTTT. It is translated as CASRTSHGELFF.

This clonotype occurred many times. This chain links TRBV18 with TRBJ1-1; D gene uncertain. Per germline, CDR1 KGHSH and CDR2 LQKENI. V lost 4 bases and J 1 base, leaving 16 bases between the germline ends. This CDR3 is 16 amino acids long. The DNA for the CDR3 is TGTGCCAGCTCACTTAATAGCGCCGGAAAGAACACTGAAGCTTTCTTT. Its translation: CASSLNSAGKNTEAFF.

This clonotype occurred many times. This chain uses TRBV3-1 with TRBJ1-2, with D perhaps matching TRBD1 (6 bases). CDR1 is LGHDT and CDR2 is YNNKEL in the germline V gene (reference sequence). This CDR3 has 12 amino acids. Trimming cost V 8 bases and J 8 bases, with 15 bases left between them. In nucleotides, the CDR3 is TGTGCCAGCGAGGACAGCGTCCGAGGCTACACCTTC. Protein sequence: CASEDSVRGYTF.

The chain combines TRBV12-3 or TRBV12-4 with TRBJ1-2; no reliable D call. The CDR3 loop spans 11 amino acids. V dropped 6 bases and J dropped 7 bases, with 9 bases sitting between them. CDR3 region: CASRFSGGYTF. The CDR3 region has the DNA TGTGCCAGCAGGTTTAGTGGTGGCTACACCTTC.

This clonotype was seen more than once but under ten times. The chain joins TRBV13 to TRBJ2-3; 10 nucleotides align to TRBD2. V shed 4 bases, J shed 2 bases, and the junction held 3 bases outside the gene matches. The CDR3 loop spans 15 amino acids. Germline CDR1 and CDR2: PRHDT and FYEKMQ (reference sequence). In DNA form, the CDR3 reads TGTGCCAGCAGCTCCGGACTAGCGGACACAGATACGCAGTATTTT. Its protein product is CASSSGLADTDTQYF.

This clonotype occurred many times. The chain employs TRBV2 and TRBJ2-5; D gene unclear. Germline-derived CDR1 and CDR2 are SNHLY and FYNNEI. This CDR3 region has 14 residues. Trimming pared 4 bases from V and 0 bases from J, leaving 9 bases between. As DNA, the CDR3 is TGTGCCAGCAGTGCATCGGTGTACCAAGAGACCCAGTACTTC. Its translation: CASSASVYQETQYF.

The chain is built from TRBV18 and TRBJ2-2; D is uncertain. Trimming cost V 0 bases and J 6 bases, with 11 bases left between them. The germline V gene encodes CDR1 KGHSH and CDR2 LQKENI. This CDR3 spans 15 amino acids. This CDR3 is CASSPPEQPPGELFF. The CDR3 nucleotides are TGTGCCAGCTCACCACCGGAACAGCCCCCCGGGGAGCTGTTTTTT.